Below, one T cell receptor (delta chain) is given with its context. It lacks a known antigen. The translation of this DNA and the TCRdb protein of a much larger clone differ at residue 6, probably owing to a read error; the protein shown here is translated from the DNA. Receptor libraries were prepared by multiplex PCR. The sequencing machine was an Illumina MiSeq. From each sorted gammadelta T cell sample, both TCR gamma (TRG) and TCR delta (TRD) chains were sequenced. The original pipeline was this. The repertoire analyses drew on clonotype tree plots, the accumulated frequency of the top 20 clonotypes, and diversity index (DI) and D75 metrics. After TCRdb called clones again from the public reads with CATT, rows with identical DNA were merged. V and J calls and clone size were set by TCRdb, not the authors. The sample table lists 50,000 or so delta-chain clones, 1.6% of them with a count of one. Of the sample, roughly 8.6% falls within the top ten clones.

After removal of 1 base from V and 4 bases from J, the junction retains 16 bases not matched to a gene. The CDR3 measures 18 amino acids from cysteine to phenylalanine. The CDR3 DNA has 54 bases and is translated from base 1. The CDR1 and CDR2 encoded by the germline V gene are GEAIGNYY and EKD. These data are taken from a study of γδ T cells in repeated Plasmodium falciparum infection (dated by TCRdb to the early 2020s). In terms of the full investigation: In the natural-infection arm, Malian children exposed to intense seasonal malaria transmission were enrolled and compared against age and gender matched Australian children. Four to six malaria-naive U.S. adults underwent four controlled human malaria infections by bites from P. falciparum NF54-infected Anopheles stephensi mosquitoes over approximately 600 days. Samples from controlled-infection subjects were taken at baseline, just before selected infections, and 21 days after each infection. Malian gammadelta TCR repertoires were analysed cross-sectionally during no-transmission periods and were analysed longitudinally across acute febrile malaria episodes. The study looked at how repeated Plasmodium falciparum infection shapes the human gammadelta T cell repertoire, using both natural infection in Mali and controlled human malaria infection.

For bulk TCR repertoire analysis, Vgamma9/Vdelta2+ and Vdelta2-negative gammadelta T cell populations were flow-sorted out of peripheral blood mononuclear cells. Broader findings and caveats from the paper: Because the controlled-infection cohort was small, analysis of inter-individual variability in gammadelta T cell responses was limited. Generalizability was limited because the Malian cohort came from a small rural village made up predominantly of one ethnic group. Vgamma9/Vdelta2+ TCR repertoires showed a highly stable polyclonal repertoire over time and infection, with many inter-individual overlapping TCRgamma sequences. Compared with Australian children, Malian children appeared to have Vdelta2-negative gammadelta TCR repertoires that were more clonally expanded, less diverse and less shared. In Vdelta2-negative gammadelta TCR repertoires, which were largely Vdelta1+, repeated controlled infections appeared to drive waves of new clonotype selection.

This receptor was obtained from a pool of human donors (malaria-infected and uninfected, not separated). Sequenced sample: gamma-delta T cells from blood. Recombination connected TRDV2 to TRDJ1, with 8 bases matching TRDD3. The J gene is absent in TCRdb and was assigned here via DNA matching to germline. The sequenced DNA: TGTGCCTGTGACACTCCCCTACGTGAGTCACTGGGGGTCGATAAACTCATCTTT. It translates as CACDTPLRESLGVDKLIF.